Sequencing of this T cell receptor (beta chain) was carried out in a study of blood T cell repertoires in COVID-19. Authors' data handling: Amplification from reference gene primers served as the basis for estimated nucleated cell counts. Some clones are missing from TCRdb's copy, which holds only in-frame ones; the method was immunoSEQ multiplex PCR. Clone size and the V and J calls come from that table; the DNA yielded D and trimming. Counted here are tens of thousands of clones, approximately 80% occurring once; the ten biggest clones make up roughly 41%. Germline V gene data show CDR1 as SGHTS and CDR2 as YDEGEE. The ends were cut back, 1 base at V and 0 bases at J, with 7 bases in the middle. The CDR3 has 14 residues.

Sequencing was carried out using peripheral blood. The clonotype comes from a man older than 75 with acute or convalescent COVID-19. The rearrangement joins TRBV5-8 to TRBJ1-1; unclear D gene. The CDR3: CASSLTVLNTEAFF. In DNA form, the CDR3 reads TGTGCCAGCAGCTTGACGGTGCTGAACACTGAAGCTTTCTTT.